This TCR beta chain was profiled in a study of a mutant IDH1 vaccine in newly diagnosed glioma. The V end lost 0 bases, the J end lost 6 bases, and 11 bases lay between the germline ends. From germline, CDR1 is SGHVS and CDR2 FNYEAQ. The CDR3 consists of 14 residues. Sequenced by immunoSEQ multiplex PCR; TCRdb stores in-frame clones only, minus some. The sample includes tens of thousands of clones, roughly 75% of them seen just once. Time point noted: week 35, safety follow-up. The content of each vaccine dose was 300 ug of mutant IDH1 20-mer peptide, and topical imiquimod accompanied it. The study gave patients eight vaccinations in weeks 1, 3, 5, 7, 11, 15, 19, 23. The donor cohort comprised cases of new WHO grade 3 or 4 IDH1-mutant, ATRX-lost astrocytoma. With regard to this clone: Its antigen remains unidentified.

The TCR comes from a woman aged 40 to 50 with glioma. The V gene is TRBV7-6, the J gene TRBJ1-2; a weak D match, TRBD1 (5 bases). Here the sequenced sample was PBMCs, taken from a glioma patient whose treatment included an IDH1 peptide vaccine. The CDR3 loop is CASSLAVGRDGYTF. The CDR3 coding sequence is TGTGCCAGCAGCTTAGCGGTGGGGCGGGATGGCTACACCTTC.